The 9 T cell receptor beta chains given below trace back to one sample, sequenced in a study of graft-versus-host responses after intestinal transplantation. Method: immunoSEQ multiplex PCR; TCRdb's copy keeps in-frame clones and lacks some. The repertoire holds over 65,000 clones, with 85% to 95% as singletons. These receptors have no known antigen. The sequencing here drew on unstimulated CD8+ T cells sorted from spleen or lymph node cells, taken before transplant. The receptor set was obtained from a human donor who was the organ donor for an intestinal transplant.

The chain is built from TRBV6-1 and TRBJ2-1; D not resolved. Germline lookup yields CDR1 MNHNS and CDR2 SASEGT. The CDR3 totals 12 residues. Trimming stripped 3 bases from V and 12 bases from J, with 12 bases between. CDR3 in DNA: TGTGCCAGCAGTGACTACGGTATGGGGCAGTTCTTC. Amino acid sequence: CASSDYGMGQFF.

The chain joins TRBV7-9 to TRBJ2-6; 7 bases are shared with TRBD1. The germline V gene has CDR1 SEHNR and CDR2 FQNEAQ (reference sequence). This CDR3 has 18 residues. Losses at the gene ends were 5 bases for V and 0 bases for J; bases not matched to a gene: 10. The DNA of the CDR3 is TGTGCCAGCAGCCCACCCGGGACAGAGCTCTCTGGGGCCAACGTCCTGACTTTC. It codes for CASSPPGTELSGANVLTF.

This chain links TRBV5-4 with TRBJ2-3, with D possibly TRBD1 on 6 matching bases. Trimming took 4 bases from V and 0 from J, leaving 12 bases between them. The CDR3 sequence is 15 residues long. CDR1 and CDR2 from the germline V gene are SGHNT and YYREEE (reference sequence). The CDR3 loop reads CASSPSDRSTDTQYF. The CDR3 DNA reads as TGTGCCAGCAGCCCCTCGGACAGAAGCACAGATACGCAGTATTTT.

The genes are TRBV28 and TRBJ2-7; maybe TRBD1 (6 bases). Germline-derived CDR1 and CDR2 are MDHEN and SYDVKM. Deletions cut 6 bases from V and 6 bases from J, with 18 bases between. The CDR3 is 14 amino acids. CDR3 amino acids: CASSITGTQGEQYF. DNA for the CDR3: TGTGCCAGCAGCATAACCGGGACACAAGGCGAGCAGTACTTC.

The chain combines TRBV6-1 with TRBJ2-3, with 13 bases aligning to TRBD2. Germline trimming cut 2 bases from V and 0 bases from J; bases unmatched to any gene: 5. Germline CDR1 and CDR2: MNHNS and SASEGT. This CDR3 is built from 18 residues. CDR3 protein: CASSELLAGGPSTDTQYF. The DNA of the CDR3 is TGTGCCAGCAGTGAATTACTAGCGGGAGGGCCAAGCACAGATACGCAGTATTTT.

This clone came up a few times. This chain uses TRBV5-6 with TRBJ2-7; no definite D call. CDR3 length equals 17 residues. V was trimmed by 1 base and J by 0 bases, leaving 17 bases between them. Germline V gives CDR1 SGHDT, CDR2 YYEEEE. CDR3 loop: CASSLPVSRKSSYEQYF. The CDR3 coding sequence is TGTGCCAGCAGCTTGCCGGTCTCGCGGAAGAGCTCCTACGAGCAGTACTTC. Full variable domain (remainder filled in from reference TRBV5-6 and TRBJ2-7): DAGVTQSPTHLIKTRGQQVTLRCSPKSGHDTVSWYQQALGQGPQFIFQYYEEEERQRGNFPDRFSGHQFPNYSSELNVNALLLGDSALYLCASSLPVSRKSSYEQYFGPGTRLTVT.

The chain couples TRBV15 to TRBJ2-7; D unclear. Germline V gene sequence: CDR1 LNHNV, CDR2 YYDKDF (reference sequence). Trimming stripped 0 bases from V and 6 bases from J, with 6 bases between. This CDR3 comprises 12 residues. In nucleotides, the CDR3 is TGTGCCACCAGCAGAGATGACGGCGAGCAGTACTTC. Translated: CATSRDDGEQYF.

This chain links TRBV19 with TRBJ2-5; possible D gene TRBD1, 6 bases. V was pared by 4 bases and J by 6 bases, with 15 bases between. The germline V gene has CDR1 LNHDA and CDR2 SQIVND (reference sequence). CDR3 length: 14 amino acids. In DNA form, the CDR3 reads TGTGCCAGTAGTACTACTACAGGGCGAAAGACCCAGTACTTC. It codes for CASSTTTGRKTQYF.

The chain uses TRBV2 and TRBJ2-3, with 13 nucleotides matching TRBD2. Germline CDR1 and CDR2: SNHLY and FYNNEI. The CDR3 is made up of 15 amino acids. With V trimmed by 6 bases and J by 2 bases, 2 bases remained unmatched. The CDR3 nucleotides read TGTGCCAGCAGAGGACTAGCGGGAGTCACAGATACGCAGTATTTT. Protein: CASRGLAGVTDTQYF.